The source of this T cell receptor (beta chain) is a study of blood T cell repertoires in COVID-19. In the study overall: Acute-phase and convalescent COVID-19 samples originated in the United States, Italy and Spain. In each case, the material was cDNA or gDNA derived from T cells, B-cell-depleted T cells, or PBMCs.

Original processing methods: It was from reference gene primer amplification that nucleated cell counts were estimated. Profiled with immunoSEQ multiplex PCR; TCRdb holds only in-frame clones, not every one. Clone size and V and J calls were adopted from that table, with D and trimming inferred from the DNA. This sample has about 150,000 clones, with 60% to 85% found just once. Germline CDR1 SGHRS, CDR2 YFSETQ. Trimming removed 4 bases from V and 5 bases from J; junction bases left unmatched: 15. This CDR3 comprises 18 residues. The chain employs TRBV5-1 and TRBJ2-7; 13 bases align to TRBD2. The source material was peripheral blood. This TCR derives from a middle-aged man with active or convalescent COVID-19. CDR3 loop: CASSAGLAGRAKVDEQYF. The DNA of the CDR3 is TGCGCCAGCAGCGCGGGACTAGCGGGAAGGGCTAAAGTAGACGAGCAGTACTTC.